The T cell receptor (beta chain) described here comes from a study of cytomegalovirus exposure and HLA in healthy donors. Study conclusions and caveats: For most TCR sequences rarity was the rule, although some public TCRs occurred in many donors. The authors enumerated roughly 180 TCR beta chains as linked to cytomegalovirus. A few CMV-associated chains were confirmed in vitro to be specific for CMV antigens.

A note on this clone: Its target is unknown.

This CDR3 has 17 residues. Losses at the gene ends were 0 bases for V and 3 bases for J; bases not matched to a gene: 4. Germline CDR1 is LGHNA and CDR2 is YSLEER. From the approximately 120-subject validation cohort, which was separate from the approximately 670-subject first cohort, the donors were drawn. Clones were read by immunoSEQ multiplex PCR, and TCRdb kept only the in-frame ones, dropping some. The data hold fewer than 120,000 clones, with around nine tenths observed a single time. This receptor was obtained from a woman aged 18-29 years in good health and CMV-seronegative. This sequence joins TRBV4-3 and TRBJ2-5; 13 positions agree with TRBD2. Material: PBMCs. The CDR3 DNA is TGCGCCAGCAGCCAAGAAATAGGACTAGCGGGGGAAGAGACCCAGTACTTC. Translated: CASSQEIGLAGEETQYF.